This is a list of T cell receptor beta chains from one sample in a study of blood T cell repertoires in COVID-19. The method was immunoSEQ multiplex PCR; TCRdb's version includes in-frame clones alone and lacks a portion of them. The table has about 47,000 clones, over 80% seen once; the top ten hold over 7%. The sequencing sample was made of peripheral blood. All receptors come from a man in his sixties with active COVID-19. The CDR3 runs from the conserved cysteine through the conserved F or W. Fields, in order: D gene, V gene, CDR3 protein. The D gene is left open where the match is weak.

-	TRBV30	CAWSNVNQPQHF
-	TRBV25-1	CASSAARQGDTQYF
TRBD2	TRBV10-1	CARLRLARETQYF
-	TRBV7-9	CASSLGAAVLVF
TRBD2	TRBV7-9	CASNKKSGRSGANVLTF
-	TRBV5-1	CASSAGMNAGSGEKLFF
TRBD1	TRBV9	CASSLGTGLYHEQYF
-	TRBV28	CASSLRTGELFF
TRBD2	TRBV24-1	CATSVSGRGNEQFF
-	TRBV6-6	CASSYLDTGELFF
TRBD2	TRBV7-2	CASSLNPSLSGGTKNIQYF
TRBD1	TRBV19	CATSRGPWALQEGYTF
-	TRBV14	CASSHAGTLDEQYF
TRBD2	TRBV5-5	CASSRWTSDSNEQFF
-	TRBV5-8	CASSLGWGANEQFF
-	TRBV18	CASSPDRWNYGYTF
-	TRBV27	CASSLGGASEQFF
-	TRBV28	CASSEPGDNHIYGYTF
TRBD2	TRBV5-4	CASSTSGSKWPDTQYF
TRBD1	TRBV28	CASSLWRQGADGYTF
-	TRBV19	CASRSRGARSNQPQHF
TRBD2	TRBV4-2	CASSLAGANTGELFF
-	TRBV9	CASSVAPNTFSRNGYTF
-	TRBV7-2	CASSLTGAGYEQFF
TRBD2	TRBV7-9	CASSLAGDARGETLYF
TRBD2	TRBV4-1	CASSQDGGEGIYEQYF
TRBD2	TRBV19	CASSAPGLTYEQYF
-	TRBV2	CASSVEEKLFF
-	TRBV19	CASSITQGSYNEQFF
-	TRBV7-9	CASSSGGQRYEQYF
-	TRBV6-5	CASGRTNEKLFF
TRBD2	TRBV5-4	CASTSSAAGGYNEQFF
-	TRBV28	CASSLEAGSSYNEQFF
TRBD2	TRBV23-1	CASKVIERGQLGDTQYF